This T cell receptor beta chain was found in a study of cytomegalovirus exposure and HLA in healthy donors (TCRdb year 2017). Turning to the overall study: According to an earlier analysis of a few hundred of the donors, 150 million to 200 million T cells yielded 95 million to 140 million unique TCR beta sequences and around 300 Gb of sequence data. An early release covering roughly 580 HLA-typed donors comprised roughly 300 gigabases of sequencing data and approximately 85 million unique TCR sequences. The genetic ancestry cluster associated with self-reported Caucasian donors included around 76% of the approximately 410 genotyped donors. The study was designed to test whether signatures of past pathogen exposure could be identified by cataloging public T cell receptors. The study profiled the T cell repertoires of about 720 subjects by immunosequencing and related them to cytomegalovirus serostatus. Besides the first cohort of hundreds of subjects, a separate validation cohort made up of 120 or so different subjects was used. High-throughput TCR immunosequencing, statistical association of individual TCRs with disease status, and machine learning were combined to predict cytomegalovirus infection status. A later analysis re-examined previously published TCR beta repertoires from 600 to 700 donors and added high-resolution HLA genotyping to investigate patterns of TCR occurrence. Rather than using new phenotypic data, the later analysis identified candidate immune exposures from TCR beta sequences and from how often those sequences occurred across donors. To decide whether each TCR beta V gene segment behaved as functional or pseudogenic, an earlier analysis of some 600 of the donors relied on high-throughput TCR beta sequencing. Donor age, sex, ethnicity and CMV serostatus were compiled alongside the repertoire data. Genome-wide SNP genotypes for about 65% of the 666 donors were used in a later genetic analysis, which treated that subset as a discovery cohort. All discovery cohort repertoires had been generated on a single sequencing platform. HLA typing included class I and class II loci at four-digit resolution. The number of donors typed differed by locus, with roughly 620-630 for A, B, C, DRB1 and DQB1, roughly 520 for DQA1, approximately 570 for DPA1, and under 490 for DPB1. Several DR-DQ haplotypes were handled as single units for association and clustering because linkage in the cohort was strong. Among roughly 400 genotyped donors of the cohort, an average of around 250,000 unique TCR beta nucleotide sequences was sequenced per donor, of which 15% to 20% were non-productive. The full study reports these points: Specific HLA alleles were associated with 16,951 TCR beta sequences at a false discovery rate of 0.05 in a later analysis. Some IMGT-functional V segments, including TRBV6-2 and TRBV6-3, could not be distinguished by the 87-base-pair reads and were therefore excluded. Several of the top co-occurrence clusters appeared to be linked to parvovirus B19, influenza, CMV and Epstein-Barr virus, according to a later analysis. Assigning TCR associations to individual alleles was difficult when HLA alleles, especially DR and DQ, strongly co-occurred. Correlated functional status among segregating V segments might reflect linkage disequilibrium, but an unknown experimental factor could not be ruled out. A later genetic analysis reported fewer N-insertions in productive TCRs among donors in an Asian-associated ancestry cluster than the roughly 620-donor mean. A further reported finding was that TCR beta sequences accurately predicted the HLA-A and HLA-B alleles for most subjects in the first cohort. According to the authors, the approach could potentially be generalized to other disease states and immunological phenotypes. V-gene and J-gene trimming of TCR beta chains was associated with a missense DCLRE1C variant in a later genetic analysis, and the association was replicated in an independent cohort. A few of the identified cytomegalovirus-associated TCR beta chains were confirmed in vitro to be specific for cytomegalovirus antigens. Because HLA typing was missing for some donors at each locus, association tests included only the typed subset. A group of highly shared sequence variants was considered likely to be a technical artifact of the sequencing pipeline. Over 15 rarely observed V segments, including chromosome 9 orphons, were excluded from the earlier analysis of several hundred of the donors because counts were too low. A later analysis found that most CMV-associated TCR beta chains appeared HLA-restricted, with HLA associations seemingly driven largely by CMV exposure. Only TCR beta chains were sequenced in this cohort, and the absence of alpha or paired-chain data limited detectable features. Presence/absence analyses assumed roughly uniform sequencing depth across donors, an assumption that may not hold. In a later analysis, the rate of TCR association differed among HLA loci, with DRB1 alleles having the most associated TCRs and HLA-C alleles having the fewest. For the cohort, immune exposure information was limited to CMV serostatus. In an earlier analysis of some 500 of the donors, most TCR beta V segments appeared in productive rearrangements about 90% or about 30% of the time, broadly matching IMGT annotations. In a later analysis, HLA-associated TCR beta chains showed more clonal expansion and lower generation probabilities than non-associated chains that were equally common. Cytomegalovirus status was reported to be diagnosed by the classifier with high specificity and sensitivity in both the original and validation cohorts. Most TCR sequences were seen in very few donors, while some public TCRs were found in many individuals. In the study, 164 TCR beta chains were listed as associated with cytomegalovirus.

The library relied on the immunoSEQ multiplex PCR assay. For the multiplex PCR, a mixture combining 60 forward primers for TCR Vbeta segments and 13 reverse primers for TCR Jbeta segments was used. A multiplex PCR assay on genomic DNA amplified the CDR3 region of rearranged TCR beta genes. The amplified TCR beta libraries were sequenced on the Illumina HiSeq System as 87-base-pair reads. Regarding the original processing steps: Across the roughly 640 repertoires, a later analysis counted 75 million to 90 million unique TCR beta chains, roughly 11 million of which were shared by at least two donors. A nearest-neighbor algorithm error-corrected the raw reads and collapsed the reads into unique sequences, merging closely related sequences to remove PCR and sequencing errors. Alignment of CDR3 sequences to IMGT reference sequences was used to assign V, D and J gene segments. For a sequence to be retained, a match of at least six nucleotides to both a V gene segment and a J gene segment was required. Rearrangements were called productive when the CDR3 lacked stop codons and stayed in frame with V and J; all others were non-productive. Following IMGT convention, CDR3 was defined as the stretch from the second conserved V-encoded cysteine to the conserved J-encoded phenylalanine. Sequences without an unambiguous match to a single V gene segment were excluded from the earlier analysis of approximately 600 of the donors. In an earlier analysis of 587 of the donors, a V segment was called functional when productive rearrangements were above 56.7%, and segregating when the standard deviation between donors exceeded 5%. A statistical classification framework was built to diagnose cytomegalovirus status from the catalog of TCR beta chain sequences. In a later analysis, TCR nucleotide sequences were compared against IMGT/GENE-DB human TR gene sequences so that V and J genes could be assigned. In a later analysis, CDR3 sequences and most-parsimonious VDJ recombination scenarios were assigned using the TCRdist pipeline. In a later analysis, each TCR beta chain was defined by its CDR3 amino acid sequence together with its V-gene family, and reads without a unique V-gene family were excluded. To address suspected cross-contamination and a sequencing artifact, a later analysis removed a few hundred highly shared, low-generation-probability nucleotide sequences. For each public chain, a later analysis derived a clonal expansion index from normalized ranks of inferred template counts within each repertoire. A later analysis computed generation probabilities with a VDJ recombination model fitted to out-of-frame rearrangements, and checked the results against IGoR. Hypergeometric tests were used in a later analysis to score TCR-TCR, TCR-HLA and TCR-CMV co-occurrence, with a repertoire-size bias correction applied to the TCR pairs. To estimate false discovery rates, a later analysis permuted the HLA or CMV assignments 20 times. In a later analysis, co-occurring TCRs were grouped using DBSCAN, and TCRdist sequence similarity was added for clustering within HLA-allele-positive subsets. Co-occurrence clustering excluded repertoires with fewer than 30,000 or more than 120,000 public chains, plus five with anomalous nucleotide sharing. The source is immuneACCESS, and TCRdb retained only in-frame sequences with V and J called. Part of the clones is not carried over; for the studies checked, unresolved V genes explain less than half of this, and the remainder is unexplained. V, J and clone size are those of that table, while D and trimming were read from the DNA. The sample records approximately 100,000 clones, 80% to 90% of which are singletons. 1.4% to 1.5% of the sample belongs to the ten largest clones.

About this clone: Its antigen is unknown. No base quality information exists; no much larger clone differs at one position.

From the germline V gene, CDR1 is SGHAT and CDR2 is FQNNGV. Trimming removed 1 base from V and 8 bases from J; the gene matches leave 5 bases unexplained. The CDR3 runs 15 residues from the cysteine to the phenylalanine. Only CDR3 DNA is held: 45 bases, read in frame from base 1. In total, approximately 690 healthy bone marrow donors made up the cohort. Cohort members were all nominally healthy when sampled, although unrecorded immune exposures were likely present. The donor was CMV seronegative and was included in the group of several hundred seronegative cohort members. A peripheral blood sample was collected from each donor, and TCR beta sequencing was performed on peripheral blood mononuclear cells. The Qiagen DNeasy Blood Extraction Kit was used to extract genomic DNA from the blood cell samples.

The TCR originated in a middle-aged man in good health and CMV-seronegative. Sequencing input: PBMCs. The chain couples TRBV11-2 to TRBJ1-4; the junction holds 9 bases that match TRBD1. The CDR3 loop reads CASSLAGTGSEKLFF. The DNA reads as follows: TGTGCCAGCAGCTTAGCCGGGACAGGGAGCGAAAAACTGTTTTTT. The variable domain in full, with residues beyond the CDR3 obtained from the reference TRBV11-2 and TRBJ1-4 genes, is EAGVAQSPRYKIIEKRQSVAFWCNPISGHATLYWYQQILGQGPKLLIQFQNNGVVDDSQLPKDRFSAERLKGVDSTLKIQPAKLEDSAVYLCASSLAGTGSEKLFFGSGTQLSVL.